The T cell receptor (beta chain) under discussion was sequenced for a study of blood T cell repertoires in COVID-19. Study summary: The study drew acute and convalescent COVID-19 samples from the United States, Italy and Spain. T cells, B-cell-depleted T cells, or PBMCs supplied cDNA or gDNA.

This clone was found a few times. This CDR3 region has 18 residues. V lost 1 base and J lost 3, with 19 bases in between. Germline V lookup: CDR1 SGHVS, CDR2 FNYEAQ. Per the study methods: Counts of nucleated cells, estimated from reference gene primer amplification, were obtained. Measured with immunoSEQ multiplex PCR; TCRdb has only the in-frame clones, and not every one. The DNA was the basis for D and trimming; V, J and clone size are from that table. The sample lists roughly 100,000 clones, 69% occurring once. The sequence was collected from a man aged 80 or over with acute or convalescent COVID-19. The chain has TRBV7-6 and TRBJ2-1, with D possibly being TRBD2 (5 bases). The source material was peripheral blood. CDR3 protein: CASSLGPSTTTGYNEQFF. CDR3 sequence (DNA): TGTGCCAGCAGCTTAGGCCCATCGACTACAACGGGCTACAATGAGCAGTTCTTC.